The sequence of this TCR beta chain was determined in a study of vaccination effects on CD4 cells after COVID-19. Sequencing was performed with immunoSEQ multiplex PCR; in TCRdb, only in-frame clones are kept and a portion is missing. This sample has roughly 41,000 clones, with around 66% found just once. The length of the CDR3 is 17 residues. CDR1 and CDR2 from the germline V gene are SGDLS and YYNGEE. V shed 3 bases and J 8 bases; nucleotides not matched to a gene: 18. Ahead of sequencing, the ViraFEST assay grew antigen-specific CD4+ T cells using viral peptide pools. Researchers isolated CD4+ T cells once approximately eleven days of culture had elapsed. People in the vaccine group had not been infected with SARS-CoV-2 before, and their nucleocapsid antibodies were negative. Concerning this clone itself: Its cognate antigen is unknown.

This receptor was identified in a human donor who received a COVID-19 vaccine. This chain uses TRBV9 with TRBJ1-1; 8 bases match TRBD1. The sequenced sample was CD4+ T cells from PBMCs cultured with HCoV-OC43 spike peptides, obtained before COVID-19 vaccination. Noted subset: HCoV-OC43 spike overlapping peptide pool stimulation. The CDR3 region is CASSARTGWATDGEAFF. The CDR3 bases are TGTGCCAGCAGCGCGCGGACAGGGTGGGCTACAGATGGAGAAGCTTTCTTT.